This is a list of T cell receptor beta chains from one sample in a study of T cells in Graves' hyperthyroidism and ophthalmopathy. TCRdb independently ran MiXCR on the multiplex PCR reads; one entry per CDR3 protein. The sample records hundreds of thousands of distinct CDR3 sequences, around 15% being singletons. Sequencing was done on a sample of blood. These receptors originate from a man between 45 and 60 years old with Graves' ophthalmopathy. The CDR3 runs from the conserved cysteine through the conserved F or W. A D gene is named only where the DNA matches it firmly. Size is omitted from some rows. Given values are once, few, many or a class for expanded clones.

v_gene,j_gene,d_gene,abundance,CDR3nt,CDR3aa
TRBV10-1,TRBJ2-1,TRBD1,few,TGCGCCAGCAGTGAGGAGGGGGACAGCTTCTCCTACAATGAGCAGTTCTTC,CASSEEGDSFSYNEQFF
TRBV30,TRBJ2-2,-,many,TGTGCCTGGAGTGTAGGATGGACCGGGGAGCTGTTTTTT,CAWSVGWTGELFF
TRBV19,TRBJ2-1,-,many,TGTGCCAGTAGTTATGGATTTGAGCAGTTCTTC,CASSYGFEQFF
TRBV20-1,TRBJ2-4,TRBD2,many,TGCAGTGCTAGCTTGGTAGCGGGAGGGCCTACGGACATTCAGTACTTC,CSASLVAGGPTDIQYF
TRBV15,TRBJ1-2,-,many,TGTGCCACCAGCAGCGCGCCTACCGCGGGCTATGGCTACACCTTC,CATSSAPTAGYGYTF
TRBV5-1,TRBJ2-5,TRBD2,-,TGCGCCAGCAGCACCGGACTAGCGGGAGTGGAGACCCAGTACTTC,CASSTGLAGVETQYF
TRBV2,TRBJ2-2,-,-,TGTGCCAGCTTGGAAACGCGGGAGCTGTTTTTT,CASLETRELFF
TRBV20-1,TRBJ2-5,-,few,TGCAGTGTTCTCCCTAAGACTAGGGCCGGGGAGACCCAGTACTTC,CSVLPKTRAGETQYF
TRBV12-3/TRBV12-4,TRBJ2-7,TRBD2,many,TGTGCCAGCGGGCCGGGAGGGCATGGCTCCTACGAGCAGTACTTC,CASGPGGHGSYEQYF
TRBV15,TRBJ2-1,-,many,TGTGCCACCAGCAGAGATTTGGGGGAGCCCCGGGGAGAGCAGTTCTTC,CATSRDLGEPRGEQFF
TRBV6-2/TRBV6-3,TRBJ1-2,-,-,TGTGCCACCTTGAGGACGTTCACAAGTAACTATGGCTACACCTTC,CATLRTFTSNYGYTF
TRBV9,TRBJ2-5,TRBD1,few,TGTGCCAGCAGCGTTTCTCCTACAGGGGAGGAGACCCAGTACTTC,CASSVSPTGEETQYF
TRBV6-1,TRBJ2-2,TRBD1,few,TGTGCCAGCAGTTTAAACAGGGGGGCCGGGGAGCTGTTTTTT,CASSLNRGAGELFF
TRBV11-1,TRBJ2-7,-,many,TGTGCCAGCAGCCCGAGGACAGATACCTACGAGCAGTACTTC,CASSPRTDTYEQYF
TRBV10-3,TRBJ2-3,TRBD2,few,TGTGCCATCAGTGAAGGACTAGCGGGAAGTGGTAAAGATACGCAGTATTTT,CAISEGLAGSGKDTQYF